This note documents a single TCR beta chain sequence. Its specific antigen is unknown. Per-nucleotide qualities are absent, and no much larger clonotype sits a single base away. The immunoSEQ Assay, a bias-controlled multiplex PCR, was used to amplify TCRbeta CDR3 regions from genomic DNA. As for how the authors treated the data: Within the assay, amplification of reference gene primers was used to estimate how many nucleated cells each sample contained. Sequence reads were collapsed and filtered to measure the absolute abundance of every unique TCRbeta CDR3 rearrangement. For each sample, productive Simpson clonality was calculated as the square root of Simpson's diversity index over productive rearrangements. Not all clones reach the TCRdb copy of this immuneACCESS table, which keeps in-frame sequences only. Checked studies attribute under half of the gap to unresolved V genes and leave the rest unexplained. The V and J calls and the clone size are those of that table, but D and trimming were determined from the DNA. The sample table shows about 150,000 clones, and about 88% are seen once. The top ten clonotypes cover about 2.4% of the sample.

The entry originates in a study of blood T cell repertoires in COVID-19 (dated by TCRdb to 2018 to 2021). Turning to the overall study: Collaborator samples came from the United States, Italy and Spain and covered acute and convalescent phases of COVID-19. The material from the prospective study consisted of cDNA or gDNA derived from T cells, B-cell-depleted T cells, or PBMCs. Subjects who had been exposed to COVID-19, were actively infected with it, or had recovered from it provided the deeply sampled blood TCRbeta repertoires that made up the dataset. A freely available public database, intended as a resource for researchers studying the immune response to SARS-CoV-2, is where the repertoires were released. Samples came from the ongoing ImmuneRACE study (first 160 participants) plus 1,254 subjects from 6 global collaborators. The sample metadata nearly always contained a de-identified subject ID, COVID-19 status, age in years and sex. HLA class I and class II types, where available, came from metadata supplied by the sample provider rather than from assay-based typing.

Whole blood was collected in K2EDTA tubes by collaborating institutions according to the institutions' own protocols. For TCRbeta analysis, collaborator samples were shipped as frozen whole blood, as isolated PBMCs, or as DNA extracted from either sample type. Results the study describes overall, beyond this receptor: The amount of clinical and demographic metadata varied by source and participant and was provided uncurated.

The receptor's source is a woman between 70 and 85 years old with acute or convalescent COVID-19. The sequenced sample was peripheral blood.

The CDR3 corresponds to CAWRPRGGLAFYGYTF. Read as DNA, the sequence is TGTGCCTGGCGACCTCGGGGGGGCCTCGCCTTCTATGGCTACACCTTC. The chain uses TRBV30 and TRBJ1-2; the D gene is perhaps TRBD1, from 6 matching bases. V is clipped by 5 bases and J by 4 bases, and the sequence between their germline boundaries is 23 bases long. There are 16 amino acids in the CDR3, from cysteine to phenylalanine inclusive. Here the CDR3 DNA is all that survives: 48 bases in frame from base 1. Sequences GTSNPN (CDR1) and SVGIG (CDR2) are obtained from the germline V gene (reference sequence). The CDR3 plus the reference TRBV30 and TRBJ1-2 genes for the other parts give the full variable domain: SQTIHQWPATLVQPVGSPLSLECTVEGTSNPNLYWYRQAAGRGLQLLFYSVGIGQISSEVPQNLSASRPQDRQFILSSKKLLLSDSGFYLCAWRPRGGLAFYGYTFGSGTRLTVV.